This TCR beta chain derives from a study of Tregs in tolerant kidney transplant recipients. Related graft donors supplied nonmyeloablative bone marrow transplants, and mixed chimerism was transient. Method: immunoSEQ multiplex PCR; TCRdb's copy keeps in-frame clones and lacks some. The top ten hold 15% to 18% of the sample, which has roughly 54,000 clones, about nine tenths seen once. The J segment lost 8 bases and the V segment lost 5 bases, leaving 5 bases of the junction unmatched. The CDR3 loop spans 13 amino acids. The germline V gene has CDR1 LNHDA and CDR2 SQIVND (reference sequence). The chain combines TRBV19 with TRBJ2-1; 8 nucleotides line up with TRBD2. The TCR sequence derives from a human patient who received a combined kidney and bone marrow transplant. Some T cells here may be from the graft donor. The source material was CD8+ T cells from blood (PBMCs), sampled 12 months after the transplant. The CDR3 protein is CASSQAGVDEQFF. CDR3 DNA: TGTGCCAGTAGTCAAGCGGGAGTCGATGAGCAGTTCTTC.